A single sample is the source of the 28 T cell receptor beta chains below, sequenced in a study of radiation and T cells in renal cell carcinoma. Noted time point: baseline pretreatment blood. The treatment is: 15 Gy SBRT to primary tumor, nephrectomy 4 weeks later. Sequencing was performed with immunoSEQ multiplex PCR; in TCRdb, only in-frame clones are kept and a portion is missing. The sample shows about 140,000 clones, roughly 85% of them seen only once. Sequenced here: blood, sampled from a patient whose treatment included radiotherapy and nephrectomy. The receptor source for this set is a woman between 50 and 59 years old with renal cell carcinoma.

The chain carries TRBV18 and TRBJ2-1; D call uncertain. CDR1 KGHSH and CDR2 LQKENI come from the germline V gene. This CDR3 contains 14 residues. Between the trimmed V and J ends, which lost 1 base and 3 bases, there was a span of 7 bases. The CDR3 loop reads CASSPLIGYNEQFF. CDR3 DNA sequence: TGTGCCAGCTCACCACTCATAGGCTACAATGAGCAGTTCTTC.

This chain connects TRBV10-3 to TRBJ2-7, with 10 bases matching TRBD1. CDR1 and CDR2 from the germline V gene are ENHRY and SYGVKD. This CDR3 comprises 12 residues. V was clipped by 9 bases and J by 4 bases; unmatched bases: 3. The CDR3 is CAMKGQGYEQYF. CDR3 coding DNA: TGTGCCATGAAGGGACAGGGGTACGAGCAGTACTTC.

A single count supports this clone. The gene calls are TRBV6-4 and TRBJ2-1, with TRBD2 matching over 7 bases. CDR3 size: 16 residues. Looked up from germline, CDR1 is MRHNA and CDR2 is SNTAGT. Trimming at V came to 0 bases and at J to 6 bases, leaving 8 bases not matched to a gene. Here the CDR3 reads CASSDSPGTISNEQFF. The CDR3 DNA reads TGTGCCAGCAGTGACTCGCCTGGGACTATTAGCAATGAGCAGTTCTTC.

V is TRBV11-2 and J is TRBJ2-1; the D gene could be TRBD1 or TRBD2 (5 bases each). The CDR3 has 13 amino acids. V lost 1 base and J 10 bases, leaving 11 bases between the germline ends. Germline assignment: CDR1 SGHAT and CDR2 FQNNGV. This CDR3 reads CASSLARDGEQFF. The CDR3, as DNA: TGTGCCAGCAGCTTAGCCAGGGACGGCGAGCAGTTCTTC.

The chain employs TRBV30 and TRBJ2-1; tentatively, D is TRBD1 (5 bases). V gave up 4 bases and J gave up 4 bases, with 17 bases separating them. The CDR3 runs to 15 residues. Per the germline V gene, CDR1 is GTSNPN and CDR2 is SVGIG (reference sequence). The CDR3 loop reads CAWIGARGNYNEQFF. DNA of the CDR3: TGTGCCTGGATAGGGGCGCGTGGGAATTACAATGAGCAGTTCTTC.

This clone has more than one count but fewer than ten. The CDR3 sequence is CASSPSGMVEGNQPQHF. The CDR3 coding sequence is TGTGCCAGCAGTCCCTCAGGCATGGTGGAGGGCAATCAGCCCCAGCATTTT. The V gene is TRBV27, the J gene TRBJ1-5, with unresolved D. V lost 5 bases and J 2 bases, leaving 19 bases between the germline ends. Germline lookup yields CDR1 MNHEY and CDR2 SMNVEV (reference sequence). The CDR3 is made up of 17 amino acids.

The gene calls are TRBV5-6 and TRBJ1-3; 7 nucleotides line up with TRBD1. Germline V gene data show CDR1 as SGHDT and CDR2 as YYEEEE. V was clipped by 1 base and J by 0 bases; unmatched bases: 4. The CDR3 is 16 residues long. CDR3 sequence (DNA): TGTGCCAGCAGCTTGAGGGGGCCCCACTCTGGAAACACCATATATTTT. Amino acids: CASSLRGPHSGNTIYF. Complete variable domain (other parts from reference TRBV5-6 and TRBJ1-3): DAGVTQSPTHLIKTRGQQVTLRCSPKSGHDTVSWYQQALGQGPQFIFQYYEEEERQRGNFPDRFSGHQFPNYSSELNVNALLLGDSALYLCASSLRGPHSGNTIYFGEGSWLTVV.

The rearrangement joins TRBV5-1 to TRBJ2-1; 10 nucleotides align to TRBD1. V lost 1 base and J lost 3; bases outside the gene matches: 1. The germline CDR1 and CDR2 sequences are SGHRS and YFSETQ. CDR3 length equals 15 residues. CDR3 in amino acids: CASSLRTGGYNEQFF. For the CDR3, the DNA is TGCGCCAGCAGCTTGCGGACAGGGGGCTACAATGAGCAGTTCTTC.

This clone was found once. The gene calls are TRBV6-5 and TRBJ2-7; the D gene is possibly TRBD1 (5 bases). V was pared by 3 bases and J by 5 bases, with 11 bases between. Germline assignment: CDR1 MNHEY and CDR2 SVGAGI. The CDR3 runs 13 residues. Here the CDR3 DNA reads TGTGCCAGCAGTTATAACGTCAGGGACGAGCAGTACTTC. This sequence encodes CASSYNVRDEQYF.

The V and J genes are TRBV29-1 and TRBJ2-3, with 7 bases matching TRBD2. This CDR3 spans 15 amino acids. The V gene's germline CDR1 is SQVTM and CDR2 ANQGSEA. J was trimmed by 0 bases and V by 2 bases; bases with no gene match: 5. The CDR3 sequence: CSVEPSRGSTDTQYF. The CDR3 DNA sequence: TGCAGCGTTGAACCCTCGCGGGGGAGCACAGATACGCAGTATTTT.

The CDR3 bases are TGTGCCAGCAGGGACTATCCCCGGGATACGCAGTATTTT. Translation gives CASRDYPRDTQYF. V and J are TRBV5-4 and TRBJ2-3, with D possibly matching TRBD2 (6 bases). CDR3 length: 13 amino acids. Germline values: CDR1 SGHNT, CDR2 YYREEE (reference sequence). The ends were cut back, 5 bases at V and 6 bases at J, with 13 bases in the middle. Using reference TRBV5-4 and TRBJ2-3 for the parts outside the CDR3, the full variable domain is ETGVTQSPTHLIKTRGQQVTLRCSSQSGHNTVSWYQQALGQGPQFIFQYYREEENGRGNFPPRFSGLQFPNYSSELNVNALELDDSALYLCASRDYPRDTQYFGPGTRLTVL.

This clone was detected once. V is TRBV10-3 and J is TRBJ2-3, with D possibly TRBD2 on 6 matching bases. The V end lost 0 bases, the J end lost 3 bases, and 7 bases lay between the germline ends. CDR3 length equals 14 residues. The V gene's germline CDR1 is ENHRY and CDR2 SYGVKD. As DNA, the CDR3 is TGTGCCATCAGTGAGTCCCTAGCGACAGATACGCAGTATTTT. Translated: CAISESLATDTQYF.

This clone was counted once. The J gene is TRBJ2-7, the V gene TRBV10-3, with 7 nucleotides matching TRBD1. The germline gives CDR1 ENHRY, CDR2 SYGVKD. Germline trimming cut 7 bases from V and 0 bases from J; bases unmatched to any gene: 3. CDR3 length: 13 amino acids. For the CDR3, the DNA is TGTGCCATCAAGGGGGACAGCTCCTACGAGCAGTACTTC. The encoded protein is CAIKGDSSYEQYF.

The V call is TRBV7-2, the J call TRBJ2-5, with 7 nucleotides matching TRBD1. V shed 5 bases, J shed 1 base, and the junction held 7 bases outside the gene matches. Per germline, CDR1 SGHTA and CDR2 FQGNSA. The CDR3 covers 15 residues. This CDR3 is CASSRDSESQETQYF. The CDR3 nucleotides are TGTGCCAGCAGCCGGGACAGTGAATCCCAAGAGACCCAGTACTTC.

This clone appeared once. The CDR3 here is CAWRGAAGLGYTF. In DNA form, the CDR3 reads TGTGCCTGGAGGGGGGCCGCTGGGCTTGGCTACACCTTC. The chain carries TRBV30 and TRBJ1-2, with TRBD1 as a possible D gene (6 bases). The CDR3 runs 13 residues. V was pared by 3 bases and J by 7 bases, with 15 bases between. CDR1 is GTSNPN, CDR2 SVGIG, per germline (reference sequence).

This clone was observed a handful of times. The same CDR3 is also encoded by other DNA sequences in this sample. This chain uses TRBV7-2 with TRBJ2-7, with 10 positions matching TRBD2. The CDR3 contains 15 residues. After removal of 2 bases from V and 2 bases from J, the junction contained 3 bases not matched to a gene. Germline loops: CDR1 SGHTA, CDR2 FQGNSA. CDR3 residues: CASSLLAGVAYEQYF. CDR3 bases: TGTGCCAGCAGCTTACTAGCGGGAGTAGCCTACGAGCAGTACTTC.

The chain recombines TRBV6-5 with TRBJ2-7; no firm D call. Germline assignment: CDR1 MNHEY and CDR2 SVGAGI. V was clipped by 7 bases and J by 2 bases, with 12 bases between them. The CDR3 totals 13 residues. CDR3 in amino acids: CASISDGTYEQYF. The CDR3 DNA is TGTGCCAGCATATCCGACGGCACCTACGAGCAGTACTTC.

In its sample, this clone ranks as medium-sized. The junction and the germline gene differ at one end; a read error may be behind it. Other DNA sequences in the sample encode the same CDR3. CDR3 in amino acids: CASSQSTGTGDSPLHF. The DNA of the CDR3 is TGCGCCAGCAGCCAGAGTACCGGGACAGGGGATTCACCCCTCCACTTT. This chain joins TRBV5-4 and TRBJ1-6; 10 nucleotides align to TRBD1. CDR1 is SGHNT and CDR2 is YYREEE in the germline V gene (reference sequence). This CDR3 is 16 amino acids long.

The rearrangement links TRBV7-9 to TRBJ2-7; 7 bases are a match to TRBD1. J was trimmed by 0 bases and V by 4 bases; bases with no gene match: 6. CDR1 SEHNR and CDR2 FQNEAQ come from the germline V gene (reference sequence). The CDR3 extends over 15 amino acids. The CDR3 DNA reads as TGTGCCAGCAGCTCCCGACAGGGAAGCTCCTACGAGCAGTACTTC. Its translation is CASSSRQGSSYEQYF.

The rearrangement links TRBV18 to TRBJ1-5, with unresolved D. The CDR3 spans 14 residues. V was trimmed by 3 bases and J by 2 bases, leaving 8 bases between them. The germline V gene has CDR1 KGHSH and CDR2 LQKENI. In DNA form, the CDR3 reads TGTGCCAGCTCACCCAGCCGGGGCAATCAGCCCCAGCATTTT. Its protein product is CASSPSRGNQPQHF.

This clone has a single count. The rearrangement uses TRBV6-6 and TRBJ2-3; maybe TRBD1 (5 bases). CDR1 is MNHNY, CDR2 SVGAGI, per germline (reference sequence). The V gene lost 8 bases and the J gene lost 8 bases, with 17 bases spanning the gap. There are 13 residues in the CDR3. CDR3 protein: CASRDRLFGTQYF. The CDR3 DNA reads TGTGCCAGCCGCGACAGACTTTTTGGTACGCAGTATTTT.

Here the CDR3 reads CASSVGTEDTQYF. In DNA form, the CDR3 reads TGTGCCAGCAGCGTAGGGACGGAAGATACGCAGTATTTT. The chain combines TRBV9 with TRBJ2-3; D not certain. The V end was cut by 0 bases, the J end by 5 bases, with 7 bases between. The CDR3 has 13 residues. The V gene's germline CDR1 is SGDLS and CDR2 YYNGEE.

The rearrangement uses TRBV5-4 and TRBJ2-5; unclear D gene. Trimming stripped 2 bases from V and 5 bases from J, with 16 bases between. CDR3 length equals 15 residues. The V gene's germline CDR1 is SGHNT and CDR2 YYREEE (reference sequence). In DNA, the CDR3 is TGTGCCAGCAGCTTAATGGGCAGGTCTCGGGAGACCCAGTACTTC. Its protein is CASSLMGRSRETQYF.

This clone has more than one count but fewer than ten. The chain has TRBV20-1 and TRBJ1-4, with D uncertain. Trimming took off 7 bases at V and 4 bases at J, with 1 base between the two ends. In germline, CDR1 is DFQATT, CDR2 SNEGSKA (reference sequence). This CDR3 is 9 amino acids long. The CDR3: CSDNEKLFF. CDR3 DNA sequence: TGCAGTGATAATGAAAAACTGTTTTTT.

V and J are TRBV6-1 and TRBJ2-7; no clear D gene. V dropped 6 bases and J dropped 2 bases, with 11 bases sitting between them. Germline CDR1 MNHNS, CDR2 SASEGT. The CDR3 consists of 13 residues. CDR3 nucleotides: TGTGCCAGCAGAAGAAAGGCCCCCTACGAGCAGTACTTC. It specifies CASRRKAPYEQYF.

The chain employs TRBV5-4 and TRBJ2-7, with D unclear. The V gene lost 4 bases and the J gene lost 2 bases, with 16 bases spanning the gap. Per the germline V gene, CDR1 is SGHNT and CDR2 is YYREEE (reference sequence). This CDR3 is built from 15 residues. The CDR3 reads CASSPGPTTTYEQYF. The CDR3 DNA is TGTGCCAGCAGCCCTGGACCGACCACCACCTACGAGCAGTACTTC.

The rearrangement links TRBV25-1 to TRBJ1-1; D call uncertain. Germline V gives CDR1 MGHDK, CDR2 SYGVNS. V shed 3 bases and J shed 0 bases, with 8 bases lying between them. The length of the CDR3 is 14 residues. The CDR3 coding sequence is TGTGCCAGCAGTGACAACCCAATGAACACTGAAGCTTTCTTT. Translated, it gives CASSDNPMNTEAFF.

The CDR3 loop reads CASSYRDRNSPLHF. The CDR3 region has the DNA TGTGCCAGCAGTTACCGGGACAGGAATTCACCCCTCCACTTT. The rearrangement uses TRBV6-5 and TRBJ1-6; 8 positions agree with TRBD1. The germline gives CDR1 MNHEY, CDR2 SVGAGI. The CDR3 has 14 amino acids. Trimming took 2 bases from V and 7 from J; bases not matched to a gene: 1.